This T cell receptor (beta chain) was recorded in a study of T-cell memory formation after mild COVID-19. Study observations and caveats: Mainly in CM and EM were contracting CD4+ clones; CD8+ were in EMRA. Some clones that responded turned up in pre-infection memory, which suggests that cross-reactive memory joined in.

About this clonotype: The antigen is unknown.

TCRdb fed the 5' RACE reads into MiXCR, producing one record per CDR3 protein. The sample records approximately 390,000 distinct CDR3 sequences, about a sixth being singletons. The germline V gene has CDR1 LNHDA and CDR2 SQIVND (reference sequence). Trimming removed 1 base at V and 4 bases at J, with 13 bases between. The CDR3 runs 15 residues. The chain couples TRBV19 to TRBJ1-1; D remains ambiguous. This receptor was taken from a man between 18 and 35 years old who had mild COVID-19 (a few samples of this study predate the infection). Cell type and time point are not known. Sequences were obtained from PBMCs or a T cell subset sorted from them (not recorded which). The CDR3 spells CASSIVAGRGTEAFF. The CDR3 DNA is TGTGCCAGTAGTATAGTGGCAGGCCGAGGCACTGAAGCTTTCTTT.